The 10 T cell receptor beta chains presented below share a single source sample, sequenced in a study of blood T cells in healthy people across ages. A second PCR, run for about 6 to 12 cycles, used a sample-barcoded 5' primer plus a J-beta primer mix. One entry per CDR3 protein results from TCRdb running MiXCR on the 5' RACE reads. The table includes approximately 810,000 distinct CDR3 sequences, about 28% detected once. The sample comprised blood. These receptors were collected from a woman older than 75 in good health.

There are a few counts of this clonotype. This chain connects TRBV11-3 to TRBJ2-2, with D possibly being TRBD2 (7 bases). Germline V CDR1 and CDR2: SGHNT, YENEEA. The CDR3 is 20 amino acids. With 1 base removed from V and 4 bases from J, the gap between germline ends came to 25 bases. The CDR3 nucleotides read TGTGCCAGCAGCTTAGGGGGGGGGCTGGGGAGCGGGATTCGCACCGGGGAGCTGTTTTTT. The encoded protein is CASSLGGGLGSGIRTGELFF.

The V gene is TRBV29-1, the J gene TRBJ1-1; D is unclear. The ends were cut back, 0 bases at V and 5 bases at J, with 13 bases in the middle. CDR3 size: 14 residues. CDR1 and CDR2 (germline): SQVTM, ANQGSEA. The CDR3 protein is CSVEETTRRTEAFF. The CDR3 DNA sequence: TGCAGCGTTGAAGAAACTACAAGGCGAACTGAAGCTTTCTTT.

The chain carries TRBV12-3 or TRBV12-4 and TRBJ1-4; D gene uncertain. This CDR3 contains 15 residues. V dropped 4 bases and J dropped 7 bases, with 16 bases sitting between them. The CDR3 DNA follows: TGTGCCAGCAGTTCCGGACTGGGATCGGGTGAAAAACTGTTTTTT. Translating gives CASSSGLGSGEKLFF.

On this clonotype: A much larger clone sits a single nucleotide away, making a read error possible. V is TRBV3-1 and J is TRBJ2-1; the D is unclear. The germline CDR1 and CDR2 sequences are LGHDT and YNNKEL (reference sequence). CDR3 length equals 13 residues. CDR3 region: CACSQGQLNEQFF. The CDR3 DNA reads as TGTGCCTGCAGCCAAGGCCAGCTCAATGAGCAGTTCTTC.

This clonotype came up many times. The CDR3 region is CASSQTGTGGAYGEKLFF. The DNA of the CDR3 is TGTGCCAGCAGTCAAACCGGGACAGGGGGCGCATATGGTGAAAAACTGTTTTTT. The genes are TRBV27 and TRBJ1-4; TRBD1 aligns across 12 bases. Germline assignment: CDR1 MNHEY and CDR2 SMNVEV (reference sequence). The ends lost 5 bases at V and 7 bases at J; junction bases unmatched: 14. CDR3 length: 18 amino acids.

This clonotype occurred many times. The DNA of the CDR3 is TGCGCCAGCTCGGACGGACTTAGCACAGATACGCAGTATTTT. Its protein product is CASSDGLSTDTQYF. The rearrangement links TRBV5-1 to TRBJ2-3, with D maybe TRBD2 (5 bases). The germline V gene encodes CDR1 SGHRS and CDR2 YFSETQ. The CDR3 contains 14 residues. The V end lost 7 bases, the J end lost 0 bases, and 12 bases lay between the germline ends.

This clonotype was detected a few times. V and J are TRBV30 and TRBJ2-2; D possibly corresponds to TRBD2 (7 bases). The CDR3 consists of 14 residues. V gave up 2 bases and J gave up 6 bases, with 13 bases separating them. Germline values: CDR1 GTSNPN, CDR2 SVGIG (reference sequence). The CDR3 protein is CAWSPGGPSGELFF. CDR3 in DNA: TGTGCCTGGAGTCCCGGGGGGCCTTCCGGGGAGCTGTTTTTT.

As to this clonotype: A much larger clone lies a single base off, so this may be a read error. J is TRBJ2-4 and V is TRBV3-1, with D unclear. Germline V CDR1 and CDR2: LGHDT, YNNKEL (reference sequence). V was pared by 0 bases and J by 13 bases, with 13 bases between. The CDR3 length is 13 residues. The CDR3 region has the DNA TGTGCCAGCAGCCAAGATTTCGGTTACGGGCAGTACTTC. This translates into CASSQDFGYGQYF.

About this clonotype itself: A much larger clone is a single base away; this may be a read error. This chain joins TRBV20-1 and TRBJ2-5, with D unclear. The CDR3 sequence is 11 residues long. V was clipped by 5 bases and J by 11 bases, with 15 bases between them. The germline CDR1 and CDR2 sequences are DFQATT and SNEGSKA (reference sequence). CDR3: CSARTPGEQYF. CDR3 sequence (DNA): TGCAGTGCTCGAACTCCCGGTGAGCAGTACTTC.

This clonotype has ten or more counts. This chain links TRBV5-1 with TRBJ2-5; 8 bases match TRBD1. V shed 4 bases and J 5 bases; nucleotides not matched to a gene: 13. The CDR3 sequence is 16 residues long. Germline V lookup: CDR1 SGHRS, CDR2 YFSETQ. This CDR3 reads CASSQTWTGKAETQYF. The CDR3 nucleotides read TGCGCCAGCAGCCAAACCTGGACAGGGAAGGCGGAGACCCAGTACTTC.